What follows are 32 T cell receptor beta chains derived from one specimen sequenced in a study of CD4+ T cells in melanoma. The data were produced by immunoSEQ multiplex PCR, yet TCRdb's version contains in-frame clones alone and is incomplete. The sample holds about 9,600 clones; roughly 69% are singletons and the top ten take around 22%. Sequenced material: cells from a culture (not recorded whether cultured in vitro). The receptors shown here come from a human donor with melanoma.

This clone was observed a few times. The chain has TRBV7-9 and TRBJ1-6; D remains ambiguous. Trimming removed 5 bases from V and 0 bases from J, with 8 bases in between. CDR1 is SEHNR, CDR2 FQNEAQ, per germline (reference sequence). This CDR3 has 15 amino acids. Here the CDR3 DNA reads TGTGCCAGCAGCCCAAGAAGCTCCTATAATTCACCCCTCCACTTT. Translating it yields CASSPRSSYNSPLHF.

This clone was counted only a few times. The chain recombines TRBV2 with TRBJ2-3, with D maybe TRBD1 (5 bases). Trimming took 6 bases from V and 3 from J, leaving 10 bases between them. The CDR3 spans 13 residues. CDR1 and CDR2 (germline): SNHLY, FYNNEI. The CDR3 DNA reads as TGTGCCAGCAGCCCGACAGTAACAGATACGCAGTATTTT. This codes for CASSPTVTDTQYF.

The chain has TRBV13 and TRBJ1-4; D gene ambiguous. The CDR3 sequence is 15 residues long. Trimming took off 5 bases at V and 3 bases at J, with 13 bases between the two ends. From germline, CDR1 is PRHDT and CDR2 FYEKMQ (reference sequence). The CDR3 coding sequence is TGTGCCAGCAGCGCTAGAGACTCGGCTAATGAAAAACTGTTTTTT. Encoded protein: CASSARDSANEKLFF.

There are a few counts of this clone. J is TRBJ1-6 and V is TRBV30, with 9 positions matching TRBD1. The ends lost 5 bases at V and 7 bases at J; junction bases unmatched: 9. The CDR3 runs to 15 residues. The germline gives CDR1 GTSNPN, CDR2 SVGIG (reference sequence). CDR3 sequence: CAWVRGGQGNSPLHF. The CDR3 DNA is TGTGCCTGGGTTAGGGGGGGACAGGGAAATTCACCCCTCCACTTT.

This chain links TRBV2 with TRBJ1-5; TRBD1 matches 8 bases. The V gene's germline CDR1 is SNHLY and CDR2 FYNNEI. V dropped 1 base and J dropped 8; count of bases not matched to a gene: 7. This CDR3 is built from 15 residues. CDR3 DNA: TGTGCCAGCAGTGAAGATTCAGGGGGCGCGAAGCCCCAGCATTTT. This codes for CASSEDSGGAKPQHF.

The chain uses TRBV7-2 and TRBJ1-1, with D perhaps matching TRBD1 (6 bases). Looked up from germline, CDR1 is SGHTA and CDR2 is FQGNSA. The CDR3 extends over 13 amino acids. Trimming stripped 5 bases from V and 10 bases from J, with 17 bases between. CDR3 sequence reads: CASSPITGFGAFF. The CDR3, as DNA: TGTGCCAGCAGCCCGATTACAGGGTTTGGAGCTTTCTTT.

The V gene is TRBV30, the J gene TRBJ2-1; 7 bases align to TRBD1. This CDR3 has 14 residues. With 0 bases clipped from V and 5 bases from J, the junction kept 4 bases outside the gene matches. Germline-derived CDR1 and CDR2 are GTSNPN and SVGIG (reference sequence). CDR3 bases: TGTGCCTGGAGTGTGGACAGGCGGCACAATGAGCAGTTCTTC. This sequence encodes CAWSVDRRHNEQFF. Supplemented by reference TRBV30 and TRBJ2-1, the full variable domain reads SQTIHQWPATLVQPVGSPLSLECTVEGTSNPNLYWYRQAAGRGLQLLFYSVGIGQISSEVPQNLSASRPQDRQFILSSKKLLLSDSGFYLCAWSVDRRHNEQFFGPGTRLTVL.

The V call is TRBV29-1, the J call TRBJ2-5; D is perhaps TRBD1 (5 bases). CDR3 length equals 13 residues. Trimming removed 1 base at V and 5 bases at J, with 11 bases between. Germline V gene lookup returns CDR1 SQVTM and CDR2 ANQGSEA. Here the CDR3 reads CSVEGQTGETQYF. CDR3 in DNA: TGCAGCGTTGAAGGACAGACCGGGGAGACCCAGTACTTC.

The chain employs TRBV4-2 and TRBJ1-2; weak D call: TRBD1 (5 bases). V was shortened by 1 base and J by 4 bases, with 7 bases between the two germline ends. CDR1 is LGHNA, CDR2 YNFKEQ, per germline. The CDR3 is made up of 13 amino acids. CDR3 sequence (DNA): TGTGCCAGCAGCCAAGTGGGGGGCTATGGCTACACCTTC. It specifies CASSQVGGYGYTF.

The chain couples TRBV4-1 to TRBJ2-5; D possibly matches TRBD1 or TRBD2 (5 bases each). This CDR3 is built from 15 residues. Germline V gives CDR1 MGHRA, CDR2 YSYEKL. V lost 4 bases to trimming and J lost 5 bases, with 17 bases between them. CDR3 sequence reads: CASSLGAGVRETQYF. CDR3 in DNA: TGCGCCAGCAGCCTCGGGGCCGGGGTTCGGGAGACCCAGTACTTC.

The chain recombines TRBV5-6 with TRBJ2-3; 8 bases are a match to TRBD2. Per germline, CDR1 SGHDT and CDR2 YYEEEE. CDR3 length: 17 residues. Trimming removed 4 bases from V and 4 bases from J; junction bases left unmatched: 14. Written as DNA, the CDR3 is TGTGCCAGCAGCCGCGGGAATTGGCGGGGGGCCTCAGATACGCAGTATTTT. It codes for CASSRGNWRGASDTQYF.

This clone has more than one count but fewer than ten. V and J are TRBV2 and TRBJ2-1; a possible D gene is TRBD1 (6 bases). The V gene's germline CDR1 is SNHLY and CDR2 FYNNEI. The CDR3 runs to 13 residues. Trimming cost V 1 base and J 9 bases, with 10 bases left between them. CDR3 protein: CASSEEQGSEQFF. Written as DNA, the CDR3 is TGTGCCAGCAGTGAAGAACAGGGCAGTGAGCAGTTCTTC. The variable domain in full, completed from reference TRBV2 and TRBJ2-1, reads EPEVTQTPSHQVTQMGQEVILRCVPISNHLYFYWYRQILGQKVEFLVSFYNNEISEKSEIFDDQFSVERPDGSNFTLKIRSTKLEDSAMYFCASSEEQGSEQFFGPGTRLTVL.

The CDR3 nucleotides read TGTGCCATCGGGGGAGCTCTCGCGGAGCAGTTCTTC. Protein product: CAIGGALAEQFF. The chain combines TRBV10-3 with TRBJ2-1, with D possibly called TRBD1 or TRBD2 (5 bases each). The CDR3 runs 12 residues. V shed 8 bases and J shed 10 bases, with 15 bases lying between them. The germline V gene has CDR1 ENHRY and CDR2 SYGVKD.

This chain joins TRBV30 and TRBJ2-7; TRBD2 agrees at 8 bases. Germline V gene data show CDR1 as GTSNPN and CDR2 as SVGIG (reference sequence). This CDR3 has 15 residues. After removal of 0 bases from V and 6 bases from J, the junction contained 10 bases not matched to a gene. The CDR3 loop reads CAWSVQGSGGREQYF. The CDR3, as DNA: TGTGCCTGGAGTGTACAAGGGTCGGGAGGGCGCGAGCAGTACTTC.

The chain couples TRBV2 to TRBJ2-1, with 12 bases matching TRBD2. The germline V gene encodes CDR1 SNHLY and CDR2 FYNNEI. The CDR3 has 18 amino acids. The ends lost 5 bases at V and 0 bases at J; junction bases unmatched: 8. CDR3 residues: CASSLTGLAGSSYNEQFF. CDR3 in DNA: TGTGCCAGCAGTTTAACCGGACTAGCGGGGAGCTCCTACAATGAGCAGTTCTTC.

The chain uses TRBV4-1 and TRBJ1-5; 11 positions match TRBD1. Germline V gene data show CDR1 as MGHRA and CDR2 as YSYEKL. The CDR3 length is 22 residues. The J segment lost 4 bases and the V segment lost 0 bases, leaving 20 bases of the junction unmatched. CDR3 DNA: TGCGCCAGCAGCCAAGAGCCTAAGCTCGGGACAGGGGGGAAGATCATAAATCAGCCCCAGCATTTT. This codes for CASSQEPKLGTGGKIINQPQHF.

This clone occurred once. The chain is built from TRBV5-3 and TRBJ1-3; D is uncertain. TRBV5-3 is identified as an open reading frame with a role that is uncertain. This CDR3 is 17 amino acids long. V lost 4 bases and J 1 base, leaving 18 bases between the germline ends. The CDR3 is CARSRLEAGPSGNTIYF. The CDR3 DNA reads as TGTGCCAGAAGCCGCCTCGAGGCCGGCCCATCTGGAAACACCATATATTTT.

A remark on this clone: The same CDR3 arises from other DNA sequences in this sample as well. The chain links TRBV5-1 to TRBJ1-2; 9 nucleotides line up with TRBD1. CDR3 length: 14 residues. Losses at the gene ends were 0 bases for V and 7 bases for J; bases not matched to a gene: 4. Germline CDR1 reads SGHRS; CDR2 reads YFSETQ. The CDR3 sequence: CASSLGDRAGGYTF. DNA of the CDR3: TGCGCCAGCAGCTTGGGGGACAGGGCTGGTGGCTACACCTTC.

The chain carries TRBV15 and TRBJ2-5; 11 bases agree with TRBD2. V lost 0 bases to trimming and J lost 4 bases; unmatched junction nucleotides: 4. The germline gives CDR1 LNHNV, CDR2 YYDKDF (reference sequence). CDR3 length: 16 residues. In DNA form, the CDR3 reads TGTGCCACCAGCAGAGAGAAGACTAGCGGGGCAGAGACCCAGTACTTC. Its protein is CATSREKTSGAETQYF.

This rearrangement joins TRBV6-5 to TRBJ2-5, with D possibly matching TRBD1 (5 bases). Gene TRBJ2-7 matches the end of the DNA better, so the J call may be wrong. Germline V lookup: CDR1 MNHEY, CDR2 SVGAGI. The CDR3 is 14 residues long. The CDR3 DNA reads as TGTGCCAGCAGCACCCAGACAGCCGACTACGAGCAGTACTTC. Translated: CASSTQTADYEQYF.

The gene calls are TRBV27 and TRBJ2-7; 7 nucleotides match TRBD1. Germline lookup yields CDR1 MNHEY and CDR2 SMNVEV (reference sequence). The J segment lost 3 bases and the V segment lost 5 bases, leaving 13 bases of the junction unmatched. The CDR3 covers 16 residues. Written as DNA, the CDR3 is TGTGCCAGCAGTCCTTTACTTATGAGACAGGGCTACGAGCAGTACTTC. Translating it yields CASSPLLMRQGYEQYF.

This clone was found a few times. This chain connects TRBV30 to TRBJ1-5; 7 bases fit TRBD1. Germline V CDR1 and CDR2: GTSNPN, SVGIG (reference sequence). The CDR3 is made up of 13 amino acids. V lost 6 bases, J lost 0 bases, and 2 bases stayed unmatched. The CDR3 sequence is CACGQDSNQPQHF. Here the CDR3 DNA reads TGTGCCTGCGGACAGGATAGCAATCAGCCCCAGCATTTT.

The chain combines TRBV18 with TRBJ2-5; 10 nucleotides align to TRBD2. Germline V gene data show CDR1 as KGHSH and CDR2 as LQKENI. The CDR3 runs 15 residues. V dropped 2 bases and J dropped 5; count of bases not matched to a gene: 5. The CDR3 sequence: CASSPALAGVETQYF. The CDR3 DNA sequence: TGTGCCAGCTCACCAGCCCTAGCGGGGGTGGAGACCCAGTACTTC.

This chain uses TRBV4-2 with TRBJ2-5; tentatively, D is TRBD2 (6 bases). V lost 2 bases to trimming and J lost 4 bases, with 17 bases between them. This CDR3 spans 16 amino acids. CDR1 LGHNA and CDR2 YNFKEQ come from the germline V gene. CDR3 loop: CASSQQRDGGRETQYF. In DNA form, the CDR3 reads TGTGCCAGCAGCCAACAGAGGGATGGAGGGAGAGAGACCCAGTACTTC.

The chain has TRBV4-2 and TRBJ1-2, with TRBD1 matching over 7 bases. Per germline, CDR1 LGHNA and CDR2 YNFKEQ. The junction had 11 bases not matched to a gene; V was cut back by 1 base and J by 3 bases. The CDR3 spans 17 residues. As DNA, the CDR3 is TGTGCCAGCAGCCAAGGGGGAAAACAGGGGAGGCACTATGGCTACACCTTC. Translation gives CASSQGGKQGRHYGYTF.

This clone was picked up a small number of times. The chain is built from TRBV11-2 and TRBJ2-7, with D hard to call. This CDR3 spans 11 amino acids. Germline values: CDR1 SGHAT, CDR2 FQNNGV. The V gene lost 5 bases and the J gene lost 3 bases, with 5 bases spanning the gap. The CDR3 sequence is CASSHSYEQYF. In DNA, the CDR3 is TGTGCCAGCAGCCACAGCTACGAGCAGTACTTC.

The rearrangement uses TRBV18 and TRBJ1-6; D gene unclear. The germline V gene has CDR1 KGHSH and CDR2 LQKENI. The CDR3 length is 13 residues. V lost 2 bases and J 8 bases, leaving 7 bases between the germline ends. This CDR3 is CASSPGVDSPLHF. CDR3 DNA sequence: TGTGCCAGCTCACCAGGGGTGGATTCACCCCTCCACTTT.

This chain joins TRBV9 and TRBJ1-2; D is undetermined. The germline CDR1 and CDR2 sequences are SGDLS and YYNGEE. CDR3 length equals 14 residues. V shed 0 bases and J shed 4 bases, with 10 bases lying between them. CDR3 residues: CASSVDGLVYGYTF. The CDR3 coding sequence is TGTGCCAGCAGCGTAGATGGGCTCGTCTATGGCTACACCTTC.

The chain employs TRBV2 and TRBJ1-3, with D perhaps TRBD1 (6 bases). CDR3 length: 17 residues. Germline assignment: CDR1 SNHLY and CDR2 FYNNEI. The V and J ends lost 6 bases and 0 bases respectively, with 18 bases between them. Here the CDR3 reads CASSRLRRGYSGNTIYF. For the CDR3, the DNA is TGTGCCAGCAGCCGCTTAAGAAGGGGGTACTCTGGAAACACCATATATTTT.

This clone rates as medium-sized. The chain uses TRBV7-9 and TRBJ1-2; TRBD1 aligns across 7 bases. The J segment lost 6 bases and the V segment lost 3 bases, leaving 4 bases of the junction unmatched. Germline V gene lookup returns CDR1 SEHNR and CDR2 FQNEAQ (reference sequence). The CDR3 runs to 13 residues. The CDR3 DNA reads TGTGCCAGCAGCTTTCCAGGGGGAAATGGCTACACCTTC. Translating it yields CASSFPGGNGYTF.

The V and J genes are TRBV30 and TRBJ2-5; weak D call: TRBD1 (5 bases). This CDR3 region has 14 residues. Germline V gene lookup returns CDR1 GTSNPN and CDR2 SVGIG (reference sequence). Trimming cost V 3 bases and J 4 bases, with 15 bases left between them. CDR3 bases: TGTGCCTGGAGAGGTGGGGCGGTCAGAGAGACCCAGTACTTC. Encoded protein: CAWRGGAVRETQYF.

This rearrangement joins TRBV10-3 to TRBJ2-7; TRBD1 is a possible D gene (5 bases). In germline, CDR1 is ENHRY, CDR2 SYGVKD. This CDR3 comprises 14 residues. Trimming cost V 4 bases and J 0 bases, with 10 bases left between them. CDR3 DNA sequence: TGTGCCATCAGTGCAGGGCTAAGCTCCTACGAGCAGTACTTC. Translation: CAISAGLSSYEQYF.